Reported below is one TCR beta chain. What it recognizes is unknown. These data are taken from a study of cytomegalovirus exposure and HLA in healthy donors. This CDR3 spans 15 amino acids. The V end lost 0 bases, the J end lost 1 base, and 8 bases lay between the germline ends. CDR1 and CDR2 from the germline V gene are SGHDT and YYEEEE. Primers: 60 Vbeta forward and 13 Jbeta reverse. TCRdb's copy holds only in-frame clones and misses some; the assay was immunoSEQ multiplex PCR. The table counts about 130,000 clones; about 0.93% lies in the top ten. Study-wide points: In an earlier analysis, most TCR beta V segments were productive about 87% or about 30% of the time. The study had only CMV serostatus as immune exposure information.

This TCR was recovered from a man between 18 and 35 years old in good health and CMV-seronegative. The sequenced sample consisted of PBMCs. This sequence joins TRBV5-6 and TRBJ1-5; no definite D call. The CDR3 loop reads CASSLGGWSNQPQHF. In DNA form, the CDR3 reads TGTGCCAGCAGCTTGGGCGGATGGAGCAATCAGCCCCAGCATTTT.